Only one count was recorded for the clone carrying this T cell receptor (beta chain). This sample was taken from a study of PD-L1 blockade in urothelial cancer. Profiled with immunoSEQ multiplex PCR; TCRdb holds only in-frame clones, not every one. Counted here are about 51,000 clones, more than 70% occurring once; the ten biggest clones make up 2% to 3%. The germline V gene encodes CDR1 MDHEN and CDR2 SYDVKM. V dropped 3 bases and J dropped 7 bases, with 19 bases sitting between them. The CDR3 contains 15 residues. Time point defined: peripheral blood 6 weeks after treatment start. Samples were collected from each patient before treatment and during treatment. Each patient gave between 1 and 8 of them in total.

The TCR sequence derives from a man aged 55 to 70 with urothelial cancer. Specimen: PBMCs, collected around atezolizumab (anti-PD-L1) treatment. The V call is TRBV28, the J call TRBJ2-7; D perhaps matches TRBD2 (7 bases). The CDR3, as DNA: TGTGCCAGCAGTTTTGGGGGGGCCAAGACTGGAGAGCAGTACTTC. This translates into CASSFGGAKTGEQYF.